This T cell receptor beta chain was documented in a study of blood T cell repertoires in COVID-19 (dated by TCRdb to 2019 to 2021). Regarding the study in general: Collaborator samples came from the United States, Italy and Spain and covered acute and convalescent phases of COVID-19. Where HLA class I and class II types were available, the types were taken from metadata supplied by the sample provider, not from assay-based typing. A de-identified subject ID, COVID-19 status, age in years and sex were almost always included in the sample metadata. The material from the prospective study consisted of cDNA or gDNA derived from T cells, B-cell-depleted T cells, or PBMCs. The samples were drawn from the first 160 participants of the ongoing ImmuneRACE study and from 1,254 subjects provided by 6 global collaborators. A freely available public database, intended as a resource for researchers studying the immune response to SARS-CoV-2, is where the repertoires were released. The dataset comprised deeply sampled blood TCRbeta repertoires from subjects exposed to, actively infected with, or recovered from COVID-19.

TCRbeta CDR3 regions were amplified from genomic DNA by means of the immunoSEQ Assay, a bias-controlled multiplex PCR. Concerning the study's data processing: The number of nucleated cells in each sample was estimated from the amplification of reference gene primers within the assay. To quantify the absolute abundance of each unique TCRbeta CDR3 rearrangement, sequence reads were collapsed and filtered. For each sample, productive Simpson clonality was calculated by taking the square root of Simpson's diversity index across productive rearrangements. TCRdb mirrors the immuneACCESS table, restricted to in-frame sequences. Some clones are absent from its copies; in checked studies, under half trace to an unresolved V gene, and the reason for the others is unknown. D and trimming come from the DNA, and the V and J calls and clone size come from that table. The sample yields roughly 400,000 clones; more than 85% were counted once. The ten largest clones add up to roughly 0.9% of the sample.

The paper as a whole reports these results and caveats: How much clinical and demographic metadata was included differed by source and by participant, and the metadata was provided uncurated.

A remark on this clone: No cognate antigen has been identified for it. No quality values exist for individual bases; no much larger clone is one base distant.

At the junction V is shortened by 3 bases and J by 7 bases; bases outside the gene matches: 8. Sequences SQVTM (CDR1) and ANQGSEA (CDR2) are obtained from the germline V gene. From the cysteine through the phenylalanine, the CDR3 covers 13 amino acids. Of all the DNA, just the CDR3 is kept, 39 bases in frame from base 1. Participants in the prospective study were aged roughly 18 to 95 years, lived in 24 United States geographic areas, and enrolled through a virtual design. Cohort assignment in the prospective study relied on participant-reported clinical history from a screening survey and a study questionnaire. Exposed participants had been in contact with someone with a PCR-confirmed or clinician-diagnosed COVID-19 case within 2 weeks of study entry. In the prospective study, mobile phlebotomists collected whole blood, serum and a nasopharyngeal or oropharyngeal swab from each participant. Prospective study participants could optionally give additional blood draws and questionnaires over a roughly two-month period. Blood samples from the prospective study were shipped frozen or at room temperature prior to DNA extraction.

The source of this sequence is a woman in her forties who had been exposed to COVID-19. The rearrangement joined TRBV29-1 to TRBJ2-7, and 8 junctional nucleotides match TRBD1. The specimen sequenced was PBMCs or T cells enriched from blood (not recorded which). The CDR3 loop reads CSVERQGAGEQYF. The sequence in DNA is TGCAGCGTTGAGCGGCAGGGGGCCGGGGAGCAGTACTTC.